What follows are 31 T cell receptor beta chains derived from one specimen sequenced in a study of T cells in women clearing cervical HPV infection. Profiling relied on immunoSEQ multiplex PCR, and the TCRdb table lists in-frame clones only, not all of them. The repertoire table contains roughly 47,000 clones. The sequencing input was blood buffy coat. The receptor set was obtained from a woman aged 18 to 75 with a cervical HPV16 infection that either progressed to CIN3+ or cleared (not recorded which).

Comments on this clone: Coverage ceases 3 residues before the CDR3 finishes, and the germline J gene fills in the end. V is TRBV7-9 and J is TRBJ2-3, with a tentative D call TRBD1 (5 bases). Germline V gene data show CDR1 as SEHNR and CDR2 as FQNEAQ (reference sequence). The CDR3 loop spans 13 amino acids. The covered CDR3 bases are TGTGCCAGCAGCGACAGCAATAATCAGCCG. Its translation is CASSDSNNQP. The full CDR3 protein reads CASSDSNNQPQYF.

The part of the CDR3 DNA that was read is TGTGCCAGCAGCGTGACAGGGGACACC. Translation: CASSVTGDT. The entire CDR3 reads CASSVTGDTIYF. The chain links TRBV5-5 to TRBJ1-3; 8 positions agree with TRBD1. The read finishes 3 residues shy of the CDR3 end, and the germline J gene is used to complete it. The CDR3 covers 12 residues. Germline values: CDR1 SGHKS, CDR2 YYEKEE (reference sequence). V lost 4 bases to trimming and J lost 8 bases; unmatched junction nucleotides: 2.

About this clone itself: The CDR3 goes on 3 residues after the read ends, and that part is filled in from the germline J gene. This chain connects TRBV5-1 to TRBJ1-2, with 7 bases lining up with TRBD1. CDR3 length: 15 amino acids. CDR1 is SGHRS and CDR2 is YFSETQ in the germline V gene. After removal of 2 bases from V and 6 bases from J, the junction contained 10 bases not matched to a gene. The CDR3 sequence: CASSFDLTGSHGYTF. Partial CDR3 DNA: TGCGCCAGCAGCTTCGACCTGACAGGGTCCCATGGC.

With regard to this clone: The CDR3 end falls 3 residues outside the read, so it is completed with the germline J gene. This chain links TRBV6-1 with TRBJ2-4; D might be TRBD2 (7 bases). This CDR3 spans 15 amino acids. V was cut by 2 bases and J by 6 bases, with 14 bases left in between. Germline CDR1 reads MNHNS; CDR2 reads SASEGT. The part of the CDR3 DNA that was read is TGTGCCAGCAGTGAACATGGACTAGGGGGAAACATT. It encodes CASSEHGLGGNI. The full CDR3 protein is CASSEHGLGGNIQYF.

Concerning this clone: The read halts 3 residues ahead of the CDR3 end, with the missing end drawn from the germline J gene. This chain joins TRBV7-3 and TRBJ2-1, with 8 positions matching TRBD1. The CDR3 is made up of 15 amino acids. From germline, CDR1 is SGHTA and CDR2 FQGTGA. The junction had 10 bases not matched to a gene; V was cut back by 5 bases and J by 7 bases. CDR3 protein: CASSNRQGLGNEQFF. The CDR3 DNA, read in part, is TGTGCCAGCAGCAACCGACAGGGGCTTGGGAATGAG. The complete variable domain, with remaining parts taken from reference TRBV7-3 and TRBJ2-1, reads GAGVSQTPSNKVTEKGKYVELRCDPISGHTALYWYRQSLGQGPEFLIYFQGTGAADDSGLPNDRFFAVRPEGSVSTLKIQRTERGDSAVYLCASSNRQGLGNEQFFGPGTRLTVL.

The covered CDR3 bases are TGTGCCACAACACAGGGTAATCAGCCC. Protein product: CATTQGNQP. The complete CDR3 sequence is CATTQGNQPQHF. The chain joins TRBV19 to TRBJ1-5, with D perhaps TRBD1 (6 bases). The CDR3 goes on 3 residues after the read ends, and that part is filled in from the germline J gene. This CDR3 spans 12 amino acids. Germline lookup yields CDR1 LNHDA and CDR2 SQIVND (reference sequence). Trimming left V 10 bases short and J 4 bases short, with 11 bases between.

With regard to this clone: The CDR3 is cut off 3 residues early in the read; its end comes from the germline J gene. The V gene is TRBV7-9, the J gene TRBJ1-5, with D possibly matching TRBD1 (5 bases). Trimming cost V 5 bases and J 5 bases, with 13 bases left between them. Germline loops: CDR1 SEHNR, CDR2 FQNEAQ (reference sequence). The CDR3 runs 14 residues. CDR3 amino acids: CASSLGADHQPQHF. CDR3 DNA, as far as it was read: TGTGCCAGCAGCCTAGGGGCAGATCATCAGCCC.

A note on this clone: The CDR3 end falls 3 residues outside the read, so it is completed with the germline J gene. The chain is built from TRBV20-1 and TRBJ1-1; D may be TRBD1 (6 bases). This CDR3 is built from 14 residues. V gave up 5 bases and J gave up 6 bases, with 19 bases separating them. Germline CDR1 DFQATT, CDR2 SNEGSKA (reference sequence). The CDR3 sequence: CSALRTVRTSEAFF. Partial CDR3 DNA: TGCAGTGCTCTCCGGACAGTAAGGACCTCTGAA.

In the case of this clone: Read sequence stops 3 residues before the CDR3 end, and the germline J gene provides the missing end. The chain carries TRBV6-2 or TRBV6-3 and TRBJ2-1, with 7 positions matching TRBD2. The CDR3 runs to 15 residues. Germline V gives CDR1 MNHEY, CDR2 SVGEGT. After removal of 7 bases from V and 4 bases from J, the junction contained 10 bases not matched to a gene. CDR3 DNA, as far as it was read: TGTGCCAGCAAGCGCAGCGGGAAAAGTTACAATGAG. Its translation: CASKRSGKSYNE. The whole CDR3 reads CASKRSGKSYNEQFF.

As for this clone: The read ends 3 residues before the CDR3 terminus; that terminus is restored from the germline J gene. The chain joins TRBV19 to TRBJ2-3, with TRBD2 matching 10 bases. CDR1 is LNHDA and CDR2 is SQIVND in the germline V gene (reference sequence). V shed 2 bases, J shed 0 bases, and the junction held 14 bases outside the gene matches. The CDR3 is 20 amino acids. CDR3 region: CASSIIPGLAPRSSTDTQYF. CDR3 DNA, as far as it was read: TGTGCCAGTAGTATAATCCCGGGACTAGCGCCGCGGTCTAGCACAGATACG.

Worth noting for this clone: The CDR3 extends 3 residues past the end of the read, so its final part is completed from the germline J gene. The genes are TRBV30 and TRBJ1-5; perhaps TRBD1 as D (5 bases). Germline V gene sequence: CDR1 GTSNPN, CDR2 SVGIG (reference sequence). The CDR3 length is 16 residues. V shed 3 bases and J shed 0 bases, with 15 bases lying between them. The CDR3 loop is CAWRGEQDDSNQPQHF. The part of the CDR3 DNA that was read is TGTGCCTGGAGGGGCGAACAGGACGATAGCAATCAGCCC.

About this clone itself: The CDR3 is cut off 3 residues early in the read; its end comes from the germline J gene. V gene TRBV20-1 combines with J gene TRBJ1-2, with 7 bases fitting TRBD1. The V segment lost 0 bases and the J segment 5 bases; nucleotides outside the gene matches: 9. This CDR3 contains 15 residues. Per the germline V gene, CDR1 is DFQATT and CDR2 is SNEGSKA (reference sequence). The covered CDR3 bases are TGCAGTGCTAGAGACAGGGACAGCACTCTTTATGGC. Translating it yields CSARDRDSTLYG. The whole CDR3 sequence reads CSARDRDSTLYGYTF.

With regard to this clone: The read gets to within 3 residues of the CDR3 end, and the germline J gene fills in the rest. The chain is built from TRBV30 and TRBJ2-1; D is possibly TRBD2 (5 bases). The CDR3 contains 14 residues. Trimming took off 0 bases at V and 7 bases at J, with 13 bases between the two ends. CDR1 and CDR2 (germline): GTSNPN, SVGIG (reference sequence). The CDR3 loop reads CAWSVLLARNEQFF. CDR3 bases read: TGTGCCTGGAGTGTACTTCTAGCTCGTAATGAG.

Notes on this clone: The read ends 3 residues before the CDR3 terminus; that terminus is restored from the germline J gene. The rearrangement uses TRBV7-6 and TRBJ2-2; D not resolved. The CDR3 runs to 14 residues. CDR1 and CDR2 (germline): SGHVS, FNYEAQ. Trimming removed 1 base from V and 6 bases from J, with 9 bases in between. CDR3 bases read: TGTGCCAGCAGCTTAGGTCTGGGCCCCGGGGAG. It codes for CASSLGLGPGE. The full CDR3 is CASSLGLGPGELFF.

CDR3 region: CASRSLSGGGSYEQYF. The CDR3 bases that were read are TGTGCCAGTAGATCACTTAGCGGCGGGGGGTCCTACGAG. The chain carries TRBV19 and TRBJ2-7, with 8 bases lining up with TRBD2. The CDR3 is cut off 3 residues early in the read; its end comes from the germline J gene. CDR1 is LNHDA, CDR2 SQIVND, per germline (reference sequence). V gave up 6 bases and J gave up 1 base; unmatched junction bases: 11. The CDR3 is 16 residues long.

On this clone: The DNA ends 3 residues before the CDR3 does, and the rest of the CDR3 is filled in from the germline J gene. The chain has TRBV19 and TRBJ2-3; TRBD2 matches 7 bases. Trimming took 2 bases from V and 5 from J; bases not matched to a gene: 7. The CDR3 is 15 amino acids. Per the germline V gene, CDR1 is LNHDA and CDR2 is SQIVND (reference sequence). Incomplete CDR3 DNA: TGTGCCAGTAGTATATATTCAGGGAGGGTAGATACG. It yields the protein CASSIYSGRVDT. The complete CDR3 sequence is CASSIYSGRVDTQYF. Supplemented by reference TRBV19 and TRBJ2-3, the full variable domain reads DGGITQSPKYLFRKEGQNVTLSCEQNLNHDAMYWYRQDPGQGLRLIYYSQIVNDFQKGDIAEGYSVSREKKESFPLTVTSAQKNPTAFYLCASSIYSGRVDTQYFGPGTRLTVL.

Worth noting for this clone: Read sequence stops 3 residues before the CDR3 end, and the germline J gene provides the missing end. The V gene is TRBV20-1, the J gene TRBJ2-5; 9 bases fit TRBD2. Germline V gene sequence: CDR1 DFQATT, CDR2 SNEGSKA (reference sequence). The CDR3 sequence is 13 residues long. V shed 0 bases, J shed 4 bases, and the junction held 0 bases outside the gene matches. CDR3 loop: CSARDSGRETQYF. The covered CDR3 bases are TGCAGTGCTAGAGATAGCGGGAGAGAGACC.

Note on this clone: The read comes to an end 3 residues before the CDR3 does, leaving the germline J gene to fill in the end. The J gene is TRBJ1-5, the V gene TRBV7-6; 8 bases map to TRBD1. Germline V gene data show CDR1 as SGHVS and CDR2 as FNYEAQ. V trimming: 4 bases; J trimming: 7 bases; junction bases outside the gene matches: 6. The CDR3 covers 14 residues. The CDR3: CASSSDRGQQPQHF. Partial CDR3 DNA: TGTGCCAGCAGCTCCGACAGGGGCCAGCAGCCC.

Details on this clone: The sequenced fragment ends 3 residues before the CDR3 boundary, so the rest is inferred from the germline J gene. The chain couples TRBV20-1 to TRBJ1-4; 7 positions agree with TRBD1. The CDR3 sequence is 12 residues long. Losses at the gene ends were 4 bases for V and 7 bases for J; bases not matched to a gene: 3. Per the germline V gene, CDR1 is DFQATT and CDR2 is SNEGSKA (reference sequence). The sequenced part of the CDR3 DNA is TGCAGTGCTACAGGACAGGTTGAAAAA. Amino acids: CSATGQVEK. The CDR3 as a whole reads CSATGQVEKLFF.

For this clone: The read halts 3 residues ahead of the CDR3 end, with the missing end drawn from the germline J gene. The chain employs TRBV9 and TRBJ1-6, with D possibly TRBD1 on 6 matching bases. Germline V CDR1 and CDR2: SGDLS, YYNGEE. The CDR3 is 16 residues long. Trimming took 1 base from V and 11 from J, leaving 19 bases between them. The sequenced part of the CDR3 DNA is TGTGCCAGCAGCGTAACAGAGACAGGATCCCGGGCACCC. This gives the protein CASSVTETGSRAP. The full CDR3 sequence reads CASSVTETGSRAPLHF.

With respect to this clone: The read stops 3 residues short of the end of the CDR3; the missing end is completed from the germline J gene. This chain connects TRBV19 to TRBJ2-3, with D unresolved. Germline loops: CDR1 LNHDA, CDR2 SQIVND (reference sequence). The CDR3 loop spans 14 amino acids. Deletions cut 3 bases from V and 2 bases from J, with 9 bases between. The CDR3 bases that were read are TGTGCCAGTAGTATCCTCAGGTCCACAGATACG. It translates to CASSILRSTDT. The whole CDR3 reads CASSILRSTDTQYF.

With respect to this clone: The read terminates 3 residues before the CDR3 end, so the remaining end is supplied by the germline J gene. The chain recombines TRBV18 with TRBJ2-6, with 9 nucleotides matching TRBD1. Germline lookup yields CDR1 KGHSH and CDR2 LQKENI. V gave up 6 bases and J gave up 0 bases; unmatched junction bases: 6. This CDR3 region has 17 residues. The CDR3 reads CASSPGTGSSGANVLTF. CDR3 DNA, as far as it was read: TGTGCCAGCTCTCCCGGGACAGGGAGCTCTGGGGCCAACGTC.

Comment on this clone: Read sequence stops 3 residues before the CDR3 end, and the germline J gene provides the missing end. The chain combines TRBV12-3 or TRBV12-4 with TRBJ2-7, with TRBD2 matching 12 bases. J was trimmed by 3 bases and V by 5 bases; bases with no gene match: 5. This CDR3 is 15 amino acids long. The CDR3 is CASSPRTSGVYEQYF. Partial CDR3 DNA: TGTGCCAGCAGTCCGAGGACTAGCGGGGTCTACGAG.

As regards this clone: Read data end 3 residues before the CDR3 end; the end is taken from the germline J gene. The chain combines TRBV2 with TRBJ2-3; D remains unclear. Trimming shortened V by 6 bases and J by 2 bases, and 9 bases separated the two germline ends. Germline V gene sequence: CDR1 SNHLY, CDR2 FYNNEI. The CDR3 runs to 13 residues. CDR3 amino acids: CASSGGFTDTQYF. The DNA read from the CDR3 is TGTGCCAGCAGCGGCGGATTCACAGATACG.

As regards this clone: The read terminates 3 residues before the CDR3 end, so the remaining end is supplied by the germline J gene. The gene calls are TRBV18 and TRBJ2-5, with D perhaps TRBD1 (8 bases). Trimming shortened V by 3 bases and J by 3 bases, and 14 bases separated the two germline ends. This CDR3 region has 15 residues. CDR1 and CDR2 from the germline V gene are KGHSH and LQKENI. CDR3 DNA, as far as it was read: TGTGCCAGCTCACCCTGGACAGGGAGGGAAGAGACC. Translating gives CASSPWTGREET. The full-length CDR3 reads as CASSPWTGREETQYF.

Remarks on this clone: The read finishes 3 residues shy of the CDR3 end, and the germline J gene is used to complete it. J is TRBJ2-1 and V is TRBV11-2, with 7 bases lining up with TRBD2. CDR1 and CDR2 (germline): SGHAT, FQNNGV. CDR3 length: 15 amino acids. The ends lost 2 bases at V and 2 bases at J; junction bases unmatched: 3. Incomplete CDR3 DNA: TGTGCCAGCAGCTTAAGTGGGACTACCTACAATGAG. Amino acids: CASSLSGTTYNE. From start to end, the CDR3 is CASSLSGTTYNEQFF.

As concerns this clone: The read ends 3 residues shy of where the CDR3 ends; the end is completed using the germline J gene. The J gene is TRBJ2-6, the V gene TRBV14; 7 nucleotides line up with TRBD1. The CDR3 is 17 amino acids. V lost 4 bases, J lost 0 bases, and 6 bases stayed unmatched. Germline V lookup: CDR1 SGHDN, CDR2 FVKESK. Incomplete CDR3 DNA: TGTGCCAGCAGCCCGAGGACAGGACGCTCTGGGGCCAACGTC. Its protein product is CASSPRTGRSGANV. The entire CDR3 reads CASSPRTGRSGANVLTF.

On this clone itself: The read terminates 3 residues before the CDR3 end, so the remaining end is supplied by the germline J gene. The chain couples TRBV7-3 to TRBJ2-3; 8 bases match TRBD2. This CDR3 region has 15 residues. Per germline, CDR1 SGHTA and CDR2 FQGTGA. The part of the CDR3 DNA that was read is TGTGCCAGCAGCTTAATTAGCGGGGTCCAAGAGACG. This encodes CASSLISGVQET. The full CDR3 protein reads CASSLISGVQETQYF.

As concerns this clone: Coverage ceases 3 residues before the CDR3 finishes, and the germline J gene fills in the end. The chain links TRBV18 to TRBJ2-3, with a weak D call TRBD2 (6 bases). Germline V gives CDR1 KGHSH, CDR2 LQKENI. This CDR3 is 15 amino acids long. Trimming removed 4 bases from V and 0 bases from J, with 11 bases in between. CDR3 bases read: TGTGCCAGCTCACTCGGGGGTACTAGCACAGATACG. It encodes CASSLGGTSTDT. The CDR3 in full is CASSLGGTSTDTQYF.

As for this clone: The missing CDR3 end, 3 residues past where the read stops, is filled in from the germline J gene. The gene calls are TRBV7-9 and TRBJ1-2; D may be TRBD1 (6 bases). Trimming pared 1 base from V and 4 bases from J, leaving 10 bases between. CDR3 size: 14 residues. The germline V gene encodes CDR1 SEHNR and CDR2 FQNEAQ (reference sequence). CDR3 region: CASSLVRGGYGYTF. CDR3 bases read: TGTGCCAGCAGCTTAGTCAGGGGCGGCTATGGC.

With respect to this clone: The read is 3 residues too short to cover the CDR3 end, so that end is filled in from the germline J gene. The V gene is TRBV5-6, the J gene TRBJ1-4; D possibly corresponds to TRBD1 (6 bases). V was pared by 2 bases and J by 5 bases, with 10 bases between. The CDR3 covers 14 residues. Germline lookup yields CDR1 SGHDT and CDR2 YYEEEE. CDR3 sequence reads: CASSFKGGNEKLFF. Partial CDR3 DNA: TGTGCCAGCAGCTTTAAGGGGGGGAATGAAAAA.